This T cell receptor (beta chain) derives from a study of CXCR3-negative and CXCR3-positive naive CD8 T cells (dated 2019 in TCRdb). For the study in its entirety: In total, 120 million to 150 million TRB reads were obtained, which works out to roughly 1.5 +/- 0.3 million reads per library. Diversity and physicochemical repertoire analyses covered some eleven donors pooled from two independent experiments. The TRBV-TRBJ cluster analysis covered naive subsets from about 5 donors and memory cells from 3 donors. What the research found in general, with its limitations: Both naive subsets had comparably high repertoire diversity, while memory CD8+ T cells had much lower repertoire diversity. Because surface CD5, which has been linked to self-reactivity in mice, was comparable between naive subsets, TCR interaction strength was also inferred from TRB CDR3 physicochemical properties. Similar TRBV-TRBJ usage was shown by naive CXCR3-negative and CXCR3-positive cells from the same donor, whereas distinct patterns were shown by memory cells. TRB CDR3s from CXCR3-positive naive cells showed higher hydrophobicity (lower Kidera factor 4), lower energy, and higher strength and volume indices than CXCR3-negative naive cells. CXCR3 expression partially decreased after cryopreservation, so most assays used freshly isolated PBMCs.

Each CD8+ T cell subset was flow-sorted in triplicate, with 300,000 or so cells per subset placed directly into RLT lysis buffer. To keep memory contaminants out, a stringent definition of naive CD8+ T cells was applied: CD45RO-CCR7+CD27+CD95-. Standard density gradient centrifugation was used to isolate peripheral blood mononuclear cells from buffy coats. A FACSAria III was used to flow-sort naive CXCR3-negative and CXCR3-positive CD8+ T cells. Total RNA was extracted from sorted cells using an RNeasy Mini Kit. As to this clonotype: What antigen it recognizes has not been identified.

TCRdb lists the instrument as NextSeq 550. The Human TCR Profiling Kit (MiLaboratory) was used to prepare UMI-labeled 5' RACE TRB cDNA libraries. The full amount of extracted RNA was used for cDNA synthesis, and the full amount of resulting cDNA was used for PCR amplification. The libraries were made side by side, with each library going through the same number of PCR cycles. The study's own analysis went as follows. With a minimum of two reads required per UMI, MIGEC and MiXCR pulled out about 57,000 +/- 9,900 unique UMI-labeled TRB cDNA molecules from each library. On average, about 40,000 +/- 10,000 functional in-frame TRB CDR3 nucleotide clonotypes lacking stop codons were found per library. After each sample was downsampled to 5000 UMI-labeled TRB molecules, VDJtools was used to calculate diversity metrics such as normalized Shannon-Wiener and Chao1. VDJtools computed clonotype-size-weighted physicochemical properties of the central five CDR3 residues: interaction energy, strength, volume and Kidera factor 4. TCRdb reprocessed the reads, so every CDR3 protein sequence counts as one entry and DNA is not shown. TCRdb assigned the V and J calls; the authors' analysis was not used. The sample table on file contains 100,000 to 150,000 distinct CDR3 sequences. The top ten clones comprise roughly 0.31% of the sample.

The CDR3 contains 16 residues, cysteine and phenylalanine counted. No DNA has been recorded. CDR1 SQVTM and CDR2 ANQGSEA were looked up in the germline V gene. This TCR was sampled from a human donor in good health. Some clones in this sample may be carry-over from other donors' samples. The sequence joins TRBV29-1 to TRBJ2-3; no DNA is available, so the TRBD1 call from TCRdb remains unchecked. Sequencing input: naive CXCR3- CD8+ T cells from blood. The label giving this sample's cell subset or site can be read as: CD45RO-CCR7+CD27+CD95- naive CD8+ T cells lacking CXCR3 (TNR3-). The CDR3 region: CSASNQGGQSTDTQYF.